The 24 T cell receptor beta chains below come from one sample, sequenced in a study of cytomegalovirus exposure and HLA in healthy donors. The assay was immunoSEQ multiplex PCR, and TCRdb's table has in-frame clones only and misses some. The table includes under 300,000 clones, 80% to 90% detected once. Sequenced material: PBMCs. These receptors all come from a woman younger than 35 in good health and CMV-seronegative.

The rearrangement uses TRBV12-1 and TRBJ2-1; the listed D gene, TRBD2, was not tested against the DNA. TRBV12-1 is a known pseudogene. This CDR3 has 17 amino acids. CDR3 coding DNA: TGTGCCAGCAGCTTGCGGACCGGGATCGAGAACTACAATGAGCAGTTCTTC. Translated: CASSLRTGIENYNEQFF.

This chain links TRBV28 with TRBJ1-6; 10 nucleotides match TRBD1. V trimming: 6 bases; J trimming: 8 bases; junction bases outside the gene matches: 7. CDR1 and CDR2 (germline): MDHEN, SYDVKM. The CDR3 spans 15 residues. The CDR3 DNA sequence: TGTGCCAGCAGCACTCAGGGACAGGGGTATTCACCCCTCCACTTT. Its protein product is CASSTQGQGYSPLHF.

V is TRBV4-1 and J is TRBJ1-1; 7 positions match TRBD1. This CDR3 has 13 amino acids. The V segment lost 6 bases and the J segment 5 bases; nucleotides outside the gene matches: 6. Germline V gene data show CDR1 as MGHRA and CDR2 as YSYEKL. CDR3 sequence reads: CASRLTGWTEAFF. The CDR3 bases are TGCGCCAGCAGACTGACAGGGTGGACTGAAGCTTTCTTT.

This clone was found once. The chain combines TRBV7-2 with TRBJ1-1; the D is unclear. Trimming pared 5 bases from V and 1 base from J, leaving 8 bases between. Germline lookup yields CDR1 SGHTA and CDR2 FQGNSA. CDR3 length equals 13 residues. The CDR3 nucleotides read TGTGCCAGCAGCAGATACAAGAACACTGAAGCTTTCTTT. It translates to CASSRYKNTEAFF.

The rearrangement uses TRBV9 and TRBJ1-1, with D hard to call. Trimming stripped 0 bases from V and 1 base from J, with 7 bases between. CDR3 size: 14 residues. CDR1 and CDR2 (germline): SGDLS, YYNGEE. The CDR3 protein is CASSVGTGNTEAFF. CDR3 bases: TGTGCCAGCAGCGTAGGGACTGGGAACACTGAAGCTTTCTTT.

V usage is TRBV2 and J usage is TRBJ1-5; D remains unclear. This CDR3 spans 16 amino acids. Trimming shortened V by 10 bases and J by 5 bases, and 24 bases separated the two germline ends. CDR1 is SNHLY and CDR2 is FYNNEI in the germline V gene. CDR3 coding DNA: TGTGCCATCGCCCAAAAAGGAGGGCGGCCAGATCAGCCCCAGCATTTT. This codes for CAIAQKGGRPDQPQHF. Variable domain in full (rest from reference TRBV2 and TRBJ1-5): EPEVTQTPSHQVTQMGQEVILRCVPISNHLYFYWYRQILGQKVEFLVSFYNNEISEKSEIFDDQFSVERPDGSNFTLKIRSTKLEDSAMYFCAIAQKGGRPDQPQHFGDGTRLSIL.

The V gene is TRBV28, the J gene TRBJ2-7; possible D gene TRBD1, 6 bases. The CDR3 runs to 15 residues. Trimming stripped 2 bases from V and 3 bases from J, with 14 bases between. The germline V gene encodes CDR1 MDHEN and CDR2 SYDVKM. CDR3 in amino acids: CASSLADRTYYEQYF. Written as DNA, the CDR3 is TGTGCCAGCAGTTTAGCTGACAGGACATACTACGAGCAGTACTTC.

CDR3 sequence reads: CASSSASGRADTQYF. CDR3 DNA: TGTGCCAGCAGCTCCGCCTCGGGGAGGGCAGATACGCAGTATTTT. J is TRBJ2-3 and V is TRBV7-9, with TRBD2 matching 7 bases. CDR1 SEHNR and CDR2 FQNEAQ come from the germline V gene (reference sequence). V trimming: 4 bases; J trimming: 4 bases; junction bases outside the gene matches: 8. The CDR3 runs to 15 residues.

The chain is built from TRBV10-3 and TRBJ1-1, with 7 nucleotides matching TRBD1. The CDR3 runs 15 residues. The germline V gene has CDR1 ENHRY and CDR2 SYGVKD. The V segment lost 7 bases and the J segment 0 bases; nucleotides outside the gene matches: 8. The CDR3 DNA sequence: TGTGCCATCACCCCGAGGAGGGGGCTGAACACTGAAGCTTTCTTT. Translation gives CAITPRRGLNTEAFF.

This sequence joins TRBV30 and TRBJ1-2; D remains unclear. Germline CDR1 GTSNPN, CDR2 SVGIG (reference sequence). V was shortened by 1 base and J by 3 bases, with 9 bases between the two germline ends. The CDR3 has 13 amino acids. The CDR3 protein is CAWSDSYYYGYTF. CDR3 DNA: TGTGCCTGGAGTGACAGTTATTACTATGGCTACACCTTC.

A single count supports this clone. The chain recombines TRBV7-9 with TRBJ2-7; 9 bases align to TRBD1. V shed 5 bases and J 3 bases; nucleotides not matched to a gene: 11. CDR3 size: 16 residues. The germline gives CDR1 SEHNR, CDR2 FQNEAQ (reference sequence). The CDR3 sequence is CASSGGQGFLFYEQYF. The CDR3 DNA reads as TGTGCCAGCAGCGGGGGACAGGGTTTTTTATTCTACGAGCAGTACTTC.

V and J are TRBV27 and TRBJ2-7, with a tentative D call TRBD1 (5 bases). CDR3 length: 12 residues. V was cut by 6 bases and J by 8 bases, with 14 bases left in between. Germline V gives CDR1 MNHEY, CDR2 SMNVEV (reference sequence). CDR3: CASSPGLGKQYF. CDR3 DNA sequence: TGTGCCAGCAGCCCAGGGTTGGGTAAGCAGTACTTC.

The V and J genes are TRBV5-1 and TRBJ2-1; a possible D gene is TRBD2 (6 bases). This CDR3 spans 15 amino acids. Germline CDR1 reads SGHRS; CDR2 reads YFSETQ. V lost 0 bases and J 8 bases, leaving 15 bases between the germline ends. The CDR3 DNA is TGCGCCAGCAGCTTGGATGCGGGACGAAACTATGAGCAGTTCTTC. This sequence encodes CASSLDAGRNYEQFF.

This chain connects TRBV6-1 to TRBJ2-2; maybe TRBD2 (7 bases). CDR3 length: 17 amino acids. The germline V and J ends were trimmed by 1 base and 5 bases, with 17 bases remaining between them. The V gene's germline CDR1 is MNHNS and CDR2 SASEGT. In DNA form, the CDR3 reads TGTGCCAGCAGTGAAGACGAGGCGGGGGCGATTACCGGGGAGCTGTTTTTT. Translating gives CASSEDEAGAITGELFF.

V usage is TRBV7-2 and J usage is TRBJ1-3; a weak D match, TRBD1 (5 bases). Trimming shortened V by 7 bases and J by 0 bases, and 13 bases separated the two germline ends. Germline CDR1 and CDR2: SGHTA and FQGNSA. This CDR3 is 15 amino acids long. CDR3 sequence: CASTQTASSGNTIYF. The CDR3 nucleotides read TGTGCCAGCACCCAGACAGCATCCTCTGGAAACACCATATATTTT.

CDR3 coding DNA: TGCGCCAGACGACTAGCGGGAATCGACGAGCAGTACTTC. Its translation is CARRLAGIDEQYF. The V call is TRBV5-1, the J call TRBJ2-7; 11 nucleotides line up with TRBD2. From germline, CDR1 is SGHRS and CDR2 YFSETQ. The J segment lost 5 bases and the V segment lost 8 bases, leaving 6 bases of the junction unmatched. This CDR3 contains 13 residues.

This chain links TRBV7-8 with TRBJ2-1, with TRBD2 matching 7 bases. Germline V CDR1 and CDR2: SGHVS, FQNEAQ. The CDR3 spans 17 residues. Trimming took 5 bases from V and 0 from J; bases not matched to a gene: 10. In nucleotides, the CDR3 is TGTGCCAGCAGCCCGCGTAGCGGGTCGAGCTCCTACAATGAGCAGTTCTTC. This translates into CASSPRSGSSSYNEQFF. The entire variable domain, with the rest obtained from reference TRBV7-8 and TRBJ2-1, is as follows: GAGVSQSPRYKVAKRGQDVALRCDPISGHVSLFWYQQALGQGPEFLTYFQNEAQLDKSGLPSDRFFAERPEGSVSTLKIQRTQQEDSAVYLCASSPRSGSSSYNEQFFGPGTRLTVL.

This clone turned up a few times. The rearrangement links TRBV9 to TRBJ2-4; TRBD1 might be the D (6 bases). This CDR3 has 14 amino acids. Trimming cost V 3 bases and J 3 bases, with 10 bases left between them. Germline assignment: CDR1 SGDLS and CDR2 YYNGEE. For the CDR3, the DNA is TGTGCCAGCAGCGCCGGACAGTTCAAAAACATTCAGTACTTC. This codes for CASSAGQFKNIQYF.

The chain carries TRBV5-4 and TRBJ2-1; 7 positions agree with TRBD1. The germline V gene has CDR1 SGHNT and CDR2 YYREEE (reference sequence). The CDR3 length is 14 residues. V lost 4 bases and J lost 4; bases outside the gene matches: 5. CDR3 protein: CASSPGTVYNEQFF. CDR3 bases: TGTGCCAGCAGCCCCGGGACAGTATACAATGAGCAGTTCTTC.

V usage is TRBV6-1 and J usage is TRBJ1-2; no clear D. Per germline, CDR1 MNHNS and CDR2 SASEGT. V lost 10 bases to trimming and J lost 6 bases, with 9 bases between them. This CDR3 is 10 amino acids long. CDR3 protein: CATTSHGYTF. CDR3 sequence (DNA): TGTGCCACCACAAGTCATGGCTACACCTTC.

The chain has TRBV4-3 and TRBJ1-4; no clear D gene. Germline CDR1 reads LGHNA; CDR2 reads YSLEER. V was pared by 1 base and J by 7 bases, with 10 bases between. This CDR3 is built from 14 residues. CDR3 in amino acids: CASSQGRRGEKLFF. CDR3 sequence (DNA): TGCGCCAGCAGCCAAGGGCGGAGAGGTGAAAAACTGTTTTTT.

The CDR3 bases are TGCGCCAGCAGCCCCGAAACTCAGGGCTACATGAACACTGAAGCTTTCTTT. Translation gives CASSPETQGYMNTEAFF. The V call is TRBV5-1, the J call TRBJ1-1; possibly TRBD1 for D (5 bases). This CDR3 has 17 residues. The V end lost 4 bases, the J end lost 0 bases, and 19 bases lay between the germline ends. CDR1 and CDR2 from the germline V gene are SGHRS and YFSETQ. Using reference TRBV5-1 and TRBJ1-1 for the parts outside the CDR3, the full variable domain is KAGVTQTPRYLIKTRGQQVTLSCSPISGHRSVSWYQQTPGQGLQFLFEYFSETQRNKGNFPGRFSGRQFSNSRSEMNVSTLELGDSALYLCASSPETQGYMNTEAFFGQGTRLTVV.

This clone showed up just once. The genes are TRBV10-3 and TRBJ2-7; TRBD2 is a possible D gene (5 bases). In germline, CDR1 is ENHRY, CDR2 SYGVKD. V gave up 9 bases and J gave up 3 bases, with 15 bases separating them. CDR3 size: 13 residues. Here the CDR3 DNA reads TGTGCCATGCAAGAAGCGGAGGACTACGAGCAGTACTTC. This codes for CAMQEAEDYEQYF.

This chain links TRBV18 with TRBJ1-5; the match to TRBD1 covers 11 bases. With V trimmed by 6 bases and J by 0 bases, 10 bases remained unmatched. The CDR3 contains 18 residues. Germline V gene data show CDR1 as KGHSH and CDR2 as LQKENI. The CDR3 DNA reads TGTGCCAGCTCGCAAGGGACAGGGGGGTCATATAGCAATCAGCCCCAGCATTTT. It encodes CASSQGTGGSYSNQPQHF.